The T cell receptor (beta chain) under discussion was sequenced for a study of T cell repertoires in cytomegalovirus infection. About the research overall: Shared public TCR beta signatures pointed to both CMV infection and a matching HLA type. Study-level results: The study found HLA-C-restricted CMV-specific TCR beta clonotypes dominating the ex vivo response.

MiXCR, applied by TCRdb to the reads, yields one record per CDR3 protein. The repertoire consists of 250,000 to 300,000 distinct CDR3 sequences, with 25% occurring once and the leading ten covering 11% to 15%. This clonotype occurred many times. What it binds is not known. This receptor was taken from a human donor in good health (CMV status not recorded). Some clones in this sample may be carry-over from other donors' samples. The sequencing input was PBMCs.

The CDR3 region is CASSPQTGQGNQPQHF. The DNA for the CDR3 is TGTGCCAGCAGCCCCCAAACGGGACAGGGTAATCAGCCCCAGCATTTT. This chain uses TRBV7-2 with TRBJ1-5, with TRBD1 identical over 9 bases. Germline V lookup: CDR1 SGHTA, CDR2 FQGNSA. The CDR3 totals 16 residues. V was pared by 5 bases and J by 4 bases, with 9 bases of the junction left unmatched.